This T cell receptor beta chain was recorded in a study of cytomegalovirus exposure and HLA in healthy donors. 60 Vbeta and 13 Jbeta primers were used in PCR. Libraries were prepared by immunoSEQ multiplex PCR; TCRdb keeps only in-frame clonotypes and omits some of them. This table holds approximately 75,000 clones, 84% found once. The germline V gene encodes CDR1 SEHNR and CDR2 FQNEAQ (reference sequence). V was cut by 3 bases and J by 8 bases, with 10 bases left in between. This CDR3 has 13 residues. The source is a man between 65 and 85 years old in good health and CMV-seropositive. The sequenced sample was PBMCs. The chain links TRBV7-9 to TRBJ1-4; D gene ambiguous. The CDR3 is CASSLDAGEKLFF. The CDR3 region has the DNA TGTGCCAGCAGCTTGGATGCGGGGGAAAAACTGTTTTTT. Using reference TRBV7-9 and TRBJ1-4 for the parts outside the CDR3, the full variable domain is DTGVSQNPRHKITKRGQNVTFRCDPISEHNRLYWYRQTLGQGPEFLTYFQNEAQLEKSRLLSDRFSAERPKGSFSTLEIQRTEQGDSAMYLCASSLDAGEKLFFGSGTQLSVL.